What follows is one T cell receptor beta chain and its context. Its antigen is unknown. The source of the sample is a study of resident and recirculating memory T cells in vitiligo. Study in general: Whole samples, not sorted cells, were homogenized and used for genomic DNA extraction.

Stable vitiligo meant no lesion change over the previous 6 months. Study-wide results and limits: Different lesions suggested infiltration by different T cell clones.

Some clones are missing from TCRdb's copy, which holds only in-frame ones; the method was immunoSEQ multiplex PCR. The sample comprises around 40,000 clones, about nine tenths of which are singletons, and roughly 4.7% rests with the top ten. The ends lost 2 bases at V and 6 bases at J; junction bases unmatched: 9. The CDR3 has 15 amino acids. Germline loops: CDR1 SGDLS, CDR2 YYNGEE. This receptor was identified in a male donor with vitiligo. The genes are TRBV9 and TRBJ2-3; the match to TRBD2 covers 7 bases. Sequences were obtained from blood. CDR3 in amino acids: CASSVSQRGGDTQYF. The CDR3 bases are TGTGCCAGCAGCGTGTCCCAGCGGGGAGGTGATACGCAGTATTTT.